This T cell receptor beta chain originates from a study of cytomegalovirus exposure and HLA in healthy donors. General observations from the study: In vitro, three CMV-associated chains proved specific for CMV antigens.

The primer mix had 60 Vbeta and 13 Jbeta primers. The table came from immunoSEQ multiplex PCR; TCRdb's copy has only in-frame clones and leaves some out. The sample holds over 100,000 clones, around 60% seen once. Germline lookup yields CDR1 SNHLY and CDR2 FYNNEI. V lost 1 base and J 4 bases, leaving 20 bases between the germline ends. This CDR3 is 18 amino acids long. On this clone: Its antigen is not identified.

The chain carries TRBV2 and TRBJ2-1, with D possibly TRBD2 on 6 matching bases. Sequencing input: PBMCs. This TCR derives from a human donor in good health. CDR3 DNA: TGTGCCAGCAGTGAAGAACCGACTATGGGACTCGTATACAATGAGCAGTTCTTC. Translating it yields CASSEEPTMGLVYNEQFF.